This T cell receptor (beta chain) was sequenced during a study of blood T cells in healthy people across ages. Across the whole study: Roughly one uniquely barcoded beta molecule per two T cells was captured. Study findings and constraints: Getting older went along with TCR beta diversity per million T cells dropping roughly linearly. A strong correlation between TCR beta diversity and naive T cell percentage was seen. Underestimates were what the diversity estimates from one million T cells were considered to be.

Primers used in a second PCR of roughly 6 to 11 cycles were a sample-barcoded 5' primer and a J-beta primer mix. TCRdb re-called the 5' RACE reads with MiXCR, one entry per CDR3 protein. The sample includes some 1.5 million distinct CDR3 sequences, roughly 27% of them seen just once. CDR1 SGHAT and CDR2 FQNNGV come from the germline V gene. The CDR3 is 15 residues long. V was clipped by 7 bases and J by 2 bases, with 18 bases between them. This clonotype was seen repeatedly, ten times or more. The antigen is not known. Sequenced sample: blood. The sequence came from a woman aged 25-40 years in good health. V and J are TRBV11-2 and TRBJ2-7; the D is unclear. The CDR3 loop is CASTLGNTPTYEQYF. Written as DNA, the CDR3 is TGTGCCAGCACCTTGGGGAATACACCAACCTACGAGCAGTACTTC. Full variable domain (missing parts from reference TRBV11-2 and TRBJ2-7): EAGVAQSPRYKIIEKRQSVAFWCNPISGHATLYWYQQILGQGPKLLIQFQNNGVVDDSQLPKDRFSAERLKGVDSTLKIQPAKLEDSAVYLCASTLGNTPTYEQYFGPGTRLTVT.